The entry below gives a single TCR beta chain sequence along with its context. TCRdb's copy holds only in-frame clones and misses some; the assay was immunoSEQ multiplex PCR. The sample carries some 700,000 clones, 90% recorded once. Germline CDR1 is MNHEY and CDR2 is SMNVEV (reference sequence). The CDR3 loop spans 14 amino acids. Trimming took 6 bases from V and 5 from J, leaving 16 bases between them. These data are taken from a study of shared clonotypes between healthy human individuals. Sample: memory CD8+ T cells from PBMCs. The subset was: CD45RO+ cells pooled with CCR7-negative TemRA cells. The chain has TRBV27 and TRBJ2-5; D is uncertain. The receptor was derived from a man younger than 35 in good health. Some clones in this sample may be carry-over from other donors' samples. CDR3 sequence: CASSSGQPRETQYF. The DNA of the CDR3 is TGTGCCAGCAGCTCCGGCCAGCCCAGGGAGACCCAGTACTTC.